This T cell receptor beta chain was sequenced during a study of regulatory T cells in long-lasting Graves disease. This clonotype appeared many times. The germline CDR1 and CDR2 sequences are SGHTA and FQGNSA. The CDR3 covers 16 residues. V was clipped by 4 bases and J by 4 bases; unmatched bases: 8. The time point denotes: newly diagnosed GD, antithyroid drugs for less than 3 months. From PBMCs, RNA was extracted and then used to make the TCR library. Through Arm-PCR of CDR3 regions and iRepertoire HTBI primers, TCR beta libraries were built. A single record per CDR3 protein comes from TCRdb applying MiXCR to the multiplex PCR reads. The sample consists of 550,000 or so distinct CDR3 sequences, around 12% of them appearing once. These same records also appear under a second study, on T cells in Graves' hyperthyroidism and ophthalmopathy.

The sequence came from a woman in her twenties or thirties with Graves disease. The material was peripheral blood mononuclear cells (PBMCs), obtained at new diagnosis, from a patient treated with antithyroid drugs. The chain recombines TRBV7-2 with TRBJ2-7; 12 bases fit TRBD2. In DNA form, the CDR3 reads TGTGCCAGCAGCTCAAGACTAGCGGGAGTTGGGTACGAGCAGTACTTC. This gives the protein CASSSRLAGVGYEQYF.